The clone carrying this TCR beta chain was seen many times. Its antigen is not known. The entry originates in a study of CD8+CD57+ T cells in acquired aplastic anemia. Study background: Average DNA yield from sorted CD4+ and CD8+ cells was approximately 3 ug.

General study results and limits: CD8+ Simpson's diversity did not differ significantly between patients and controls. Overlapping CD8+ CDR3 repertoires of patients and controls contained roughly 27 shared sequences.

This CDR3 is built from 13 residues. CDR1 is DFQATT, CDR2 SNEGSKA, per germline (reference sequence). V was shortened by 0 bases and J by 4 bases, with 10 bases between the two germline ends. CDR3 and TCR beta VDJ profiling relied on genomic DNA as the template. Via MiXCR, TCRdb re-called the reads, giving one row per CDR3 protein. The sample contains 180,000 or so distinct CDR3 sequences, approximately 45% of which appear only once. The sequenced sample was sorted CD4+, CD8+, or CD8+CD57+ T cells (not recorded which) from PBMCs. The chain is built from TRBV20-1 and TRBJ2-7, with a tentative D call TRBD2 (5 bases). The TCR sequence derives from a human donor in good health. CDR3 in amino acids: CSARDFRGYEQYF. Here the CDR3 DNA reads TGCAGTGCTAGAGATTTCCGAGGGTACGAGCAGTACTTC.